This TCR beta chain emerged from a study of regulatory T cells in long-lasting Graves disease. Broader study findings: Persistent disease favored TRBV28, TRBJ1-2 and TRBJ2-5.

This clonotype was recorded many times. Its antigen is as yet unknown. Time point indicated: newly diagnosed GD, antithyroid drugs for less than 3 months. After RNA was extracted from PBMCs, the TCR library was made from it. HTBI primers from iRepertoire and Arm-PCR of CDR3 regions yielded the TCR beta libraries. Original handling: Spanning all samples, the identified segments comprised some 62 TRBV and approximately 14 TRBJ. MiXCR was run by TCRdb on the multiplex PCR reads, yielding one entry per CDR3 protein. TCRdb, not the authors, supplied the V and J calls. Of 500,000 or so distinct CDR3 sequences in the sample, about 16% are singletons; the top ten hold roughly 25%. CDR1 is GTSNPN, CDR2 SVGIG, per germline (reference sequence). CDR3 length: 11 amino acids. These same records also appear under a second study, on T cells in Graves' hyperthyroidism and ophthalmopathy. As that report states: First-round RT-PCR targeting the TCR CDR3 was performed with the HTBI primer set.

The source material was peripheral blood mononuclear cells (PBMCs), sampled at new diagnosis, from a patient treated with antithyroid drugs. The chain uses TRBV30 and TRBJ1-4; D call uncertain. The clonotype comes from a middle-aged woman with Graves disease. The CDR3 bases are TGTGCATCACGCACCGGTGAAAAACTGTTTTTT. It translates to CASRTGEKLFF. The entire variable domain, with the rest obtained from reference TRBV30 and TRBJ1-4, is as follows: SQTIHQWPATLVQPVGSPLSLECTVEGTSNPNLYWYRQAAGRGLQLLFYSVGIGQISSEVPQNLSASRPQDRQFILSSKKLLLSDSGFYLCASRTGEKLFFGSGTQLSVL.